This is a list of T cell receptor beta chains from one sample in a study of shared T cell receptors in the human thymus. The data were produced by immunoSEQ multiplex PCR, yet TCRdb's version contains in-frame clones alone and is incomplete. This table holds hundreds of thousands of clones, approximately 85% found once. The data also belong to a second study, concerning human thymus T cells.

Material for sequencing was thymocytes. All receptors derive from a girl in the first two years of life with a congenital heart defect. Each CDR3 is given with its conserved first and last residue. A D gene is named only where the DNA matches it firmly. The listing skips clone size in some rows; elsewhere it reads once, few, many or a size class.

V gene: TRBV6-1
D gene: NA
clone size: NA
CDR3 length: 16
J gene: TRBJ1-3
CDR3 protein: CASSVDISCSGNTIYF
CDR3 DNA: TGTGCCAGCAGTGTAGACATTAGTTGCTCTGGAAACACCATATATTTT

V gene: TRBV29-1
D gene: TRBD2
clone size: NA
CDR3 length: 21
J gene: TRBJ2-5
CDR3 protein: CSVESRGHRTSGGASAETQYF
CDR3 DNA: TGCAGCGTTGAAAGTCGGGGGCATCGGACTAGCGGGGGGGCGAGTGCAGAGACCCAGTACTTC

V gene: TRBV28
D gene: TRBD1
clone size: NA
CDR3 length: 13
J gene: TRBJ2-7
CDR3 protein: CASRYRGKVEQYF
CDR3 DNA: TGTGCCAGCAGGTACAGGGGGAAGGTGGAGCAGTACTTC

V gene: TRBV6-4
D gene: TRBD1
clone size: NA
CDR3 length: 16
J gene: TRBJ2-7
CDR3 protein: CASSDLHRGVPYEQYF
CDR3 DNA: TGTGCCAGCAGTGACCTTCACAGGGGCGTACCATACGAGCAGTACTTC

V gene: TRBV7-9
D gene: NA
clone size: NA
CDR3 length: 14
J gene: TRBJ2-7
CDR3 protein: CASSPGEGTYEQYF
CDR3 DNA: TGTGCCAGCAGCCCAGGTGAGGGAACCTACGAGCAGTACTTC

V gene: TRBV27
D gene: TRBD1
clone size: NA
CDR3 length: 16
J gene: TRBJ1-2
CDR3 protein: CASRNSRDRGLIGYTF
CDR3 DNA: TGTGCCAGCAGAAACTCCCGGGACAGGGGGCTTATTGGCTACACCTTC

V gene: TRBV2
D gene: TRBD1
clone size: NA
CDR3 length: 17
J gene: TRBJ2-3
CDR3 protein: CASSGPPGQGKADTQYF
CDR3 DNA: TGTGCCAGCAGTGGGCCCCCGGGACAGGGAAAGGCAGATACGCAGTATTTT

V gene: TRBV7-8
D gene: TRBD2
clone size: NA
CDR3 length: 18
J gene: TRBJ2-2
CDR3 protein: CASSLPSSGGRNTGELFF
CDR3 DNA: TGTGCCAGCAGCTTACCCTCTAGCGGGGGGCGGAACACCGGGGAGCTGTTTTTT

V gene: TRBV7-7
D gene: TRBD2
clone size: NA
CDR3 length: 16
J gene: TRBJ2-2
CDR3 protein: CASSSPAGRGTGELFF
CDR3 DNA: TGTGCTAGCAGTTCACCAGCGGGAAGGGGTACCGGGGAGCTGTTTTTT

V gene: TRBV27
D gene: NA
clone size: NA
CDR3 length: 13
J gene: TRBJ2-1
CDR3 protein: CASSLNRGSDRFF
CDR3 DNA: TGTGCCAGCAGTTTAAATCGGGGAAGTGATCGGTTCTTC

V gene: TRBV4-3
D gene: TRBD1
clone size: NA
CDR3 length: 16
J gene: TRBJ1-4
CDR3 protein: CASSQGGQGGREKLFF
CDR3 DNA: TGCGCCAGCAGCCAAGGGGGACAGGGAGGGCGGGAAAAACTGTTTTTT

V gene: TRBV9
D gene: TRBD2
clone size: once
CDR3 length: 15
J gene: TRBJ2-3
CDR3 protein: CASSPLAGGWGTQYF
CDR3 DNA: TGTGCCAGCAGCCCTCTAGCGGGAGGGTGGGGTACGCAGTATTTT

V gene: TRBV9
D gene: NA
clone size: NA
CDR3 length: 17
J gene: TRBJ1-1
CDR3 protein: CASSVVRQDNVNTEAFF
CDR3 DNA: TGTGCCAGCAGCGTAGTCAGGCAAGACAACGTGAACACTGAAGCTTTCTTT

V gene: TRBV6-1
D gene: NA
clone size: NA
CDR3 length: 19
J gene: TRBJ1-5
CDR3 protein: CASSEVRGGGTEDDQPQHF
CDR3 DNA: TGTGCCAGCAGTGAAGTAAGGGGTGGGGGGACCGAGGACGATCAGCCCCAGCATTTT

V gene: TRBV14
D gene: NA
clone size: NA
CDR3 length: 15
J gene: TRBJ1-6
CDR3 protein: CASSHGSRGHSPLHF
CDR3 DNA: TGTGCCAGCAGCCATGGTAGCAGGGGTCATTCACCCCTCCACTTT

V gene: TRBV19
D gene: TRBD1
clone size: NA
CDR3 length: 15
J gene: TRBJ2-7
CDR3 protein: CASSETGGGTYEQYF
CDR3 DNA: TGTGCCAGTAGTGAGACAGGGGGCGGCACCTACGAGCAGTACTTC

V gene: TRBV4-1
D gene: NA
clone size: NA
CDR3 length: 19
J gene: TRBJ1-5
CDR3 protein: CASSQYGWRPRDGYQPQHF
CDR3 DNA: TGCGCCAGCAGCCAGTACGGATGGAGGCCGCGGGACGGATATCAGCCCCAGCATTTT

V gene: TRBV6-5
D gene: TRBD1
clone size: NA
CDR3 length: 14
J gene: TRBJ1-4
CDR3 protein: CASSQSTGSEKLFF
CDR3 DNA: TGTGCCAGCAGTCAATCGACAGGGAGTGAAAAACTGTTTTTT

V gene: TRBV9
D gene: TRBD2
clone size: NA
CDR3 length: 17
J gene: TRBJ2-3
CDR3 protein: CASSVGVAGHVTDTQYF
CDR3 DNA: TGTGCCAGCAGCGTAGGGGTAGCGGGACACGTTACAGATACGCAGTATTTT

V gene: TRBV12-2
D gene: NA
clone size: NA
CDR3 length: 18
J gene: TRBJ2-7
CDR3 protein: CASRLVAGRCNPFYEQYF
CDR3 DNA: TGTGCAAGTCGCTTAGTTGCAGGGCGGTGCAACCCCTTCTACGAGCAGTACTTC

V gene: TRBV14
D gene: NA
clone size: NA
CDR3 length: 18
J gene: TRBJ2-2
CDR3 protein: CASSPYTNVPTFGGELFF
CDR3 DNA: TGTGCCAGCAGCCCCTATACTAATGTGCCAACTTTCGGCGGGGAGCTGTTTTTT

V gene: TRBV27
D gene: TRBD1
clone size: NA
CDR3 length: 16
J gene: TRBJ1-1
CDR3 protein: CASSSGQGAMDTEAFF
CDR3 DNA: TGTGCCAGCAGTTCAGGACAGGGGGCCATGGACACTGAAGCTTTCTTT

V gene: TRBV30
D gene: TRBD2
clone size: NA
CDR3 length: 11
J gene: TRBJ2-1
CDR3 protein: CAWSGTREGFF
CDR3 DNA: TGTGCCTGGAGTGGGACAAGGGAGGGGTTCTTC

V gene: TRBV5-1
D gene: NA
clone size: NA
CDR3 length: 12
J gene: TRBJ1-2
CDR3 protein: CASSLARGGYTF
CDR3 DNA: TGCGCCAGCAGCTTGGCTCGGGGTGGCTACACCTTC

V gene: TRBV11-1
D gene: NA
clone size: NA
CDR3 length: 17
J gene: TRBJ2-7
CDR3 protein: CASSPPTAAPEAYEQYF
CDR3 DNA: TGTGCCAGCAGCCCCCCTACGGCGGCTCCCGAGGCCTACGAGCAGTACTTC

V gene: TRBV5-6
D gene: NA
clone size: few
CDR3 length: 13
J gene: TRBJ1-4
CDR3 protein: CASSFRSHEKLFF
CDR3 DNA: TGTGCCAGCAGCTTCCGGTCCCATGAAAAACTGTTTTTT

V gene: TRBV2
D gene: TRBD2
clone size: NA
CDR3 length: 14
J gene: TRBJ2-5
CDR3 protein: CASSRDYPQETQYF
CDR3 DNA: TGTGCCAGCAGTCGGGACTACCCCCAAGAGACCCAGTACTTC

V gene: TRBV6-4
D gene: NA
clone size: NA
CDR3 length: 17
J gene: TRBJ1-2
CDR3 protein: CASHTKRGGARVYGYTF
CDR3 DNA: TGTGCCAGCCACACAAAACGGGGGGGCGCGCGTGTTTATGGCTACACCTTC